This entry describes one T cell receptor (beta chain). The sample holds many counts of this clonotype. Its target antigen remains unknown. No much larger clone is present one base from it, and per-base qualities are unavailable. The hyperthyroidism patients were 18 to 65 years old and newly diagnosed, with a disease duration of less than 2 months. Patients were excluded if they had other autoimmune diseases, uncontrolled infections, pregnancy or lactation. Diagnosis was based on clinical symptoms, serum thyroxine, TRAb, thyroid ultrasound and orbital computed tomography. Total RNA was extracted with Trizol reagent and quality-checked on an Agilent 2100 Bioanalyzer. This specimen belongs to a study of Graves' ophthalmopathy and Graves' hyperthyroidism (dated by TCRdb to the late 2010s). Study-wide context: A patient counted as having stable hyperthyroidism if there was no progression to ophthalmopathy within 18 months of follow-up. An independent validation cohort comprised some 19 hyperthyroidism patients and over 15 patients who later progressed from hyperthyroidism to ophthalmopathy. To explore V-J signatures that separate ophthalmopathy from hyperthyroidism, a discovery set of more than 95 patients was enrolled, consisting of fewer than 45 with ophthalmopathy and under 65 with stable hyperthyroidism. In total, over 130 blood samples were TCR-sequenced: 40 to 45 ophthalmopathy, 80 or so hyperthyroidism and about 17 hyperthyroidism-to-ophthalmopathy patients. TCR beta repertoire signatures were used to distinguish Graves' ophthalmopathy from Graves' hyperthyroidism and to predict progression to ophthalmopathy. Following sampling, methimazole starting at 30 mg daily was administered to hyperthyroidism patients, and high-dose intravenous methylprednisolone was administered to ophthalmopathy patients. In roughly 6 hyperthyroidism patients, the T-cell repertoire of thyroid tissue was compared with the T-cell repertoire of blood. Summary of the overall study and its limitations: In validation, the model predicted ophthalmopathy progression with roughly 68% sensitivity and approximately 75% specificity; about a dozen predicted patients were CT-confirmed with GO in a median of approximately 6.5 months. Among expanded thyroid clonotypes with frequency above 0.001, most also showed up in blood, which suggests that blood repertoires may reflect the thyroid immune response. No statistical method was used to predetermine the sample size, and group allocation was not hidden from the investigators. In cross-validation, the 13-signature model distinguished ophthalmopathy from stable hyperthyroidism with approximately 90% sensitivity and 81.08% specificity, while in the test set the corresponding values were about 80% and 75%.

CDR1 and CDR2, looked up from the germline V gene (reference sequence), are DFQATT and SNEGSKA. V is cut back by 6 bases and J by 7 bases, with 1 base in the junction unmatched. The CDR3 contains 12 residues, cysteine and phenylalanine counted. The entry retains the CDR3 DNA only, 36 bases that are in frame from base 1. TCR beta CDR3 regions were amplified from RNA transcripts for repertoire sequencing. A first-round RT-PCR used HTBI primers with the Qiagen OneStep RT-PCR kit, followed by a second-round multiplex PCR, size selection and purification. Libraries were sequenced on an Illumina HiSeq2000 using paired-end 100 bp reads. The source study handled its data this way. SOAPnuke was used to process the reads, removing any read that contained adapters or uncalled bases, had a mean Phred below 15, or lacked an exact match to the constant primer or identifier. COPE v1.2.5 was used to merge high-quality paired reads. Unique nucleotide sequences were defined as clonotypes and aligned to IMGT TRB V, D and J references using MiTCR v1.1. The analysis was limited to V-J combinations with a frequency above 0.0001, which together covered just over 98% of the repertoires. For each V-J combination, a TCR clonal expansion and chaos score was defined as F50 clonal expansion divided by the chaos observed in the TCRdist matrix. Welch's t-statistics and random forest were used to reduce the features to about a dozen V-J combinations, which were then used as input to a naive Bayes classifier. The similarity between thyroid and blood repertoires was quantified using the Morisita-Horn index. Using fastp at Q25 and MiXCR, TCRdb reprocessed the public reads and kept productive beta chains. A single entry per CDR3 protein holds the most common genes and DNA from its merged rows. TCRdb, not the authors, supplied the V and J calls. The sample table contains around 520,000 distinct CDR3 sequences; only one count was recorded for about two fifths of them. Together, the top ten hold approximately 4.1% of the sample.

The rearranged segments are TRBV20-1 and TRBJ1-6; 9 junctional bases match TRBD1. This TCR was recovered from an adult man with Graves' hyperthyroidism. The specimen was peripheral blood or thyroid tissue (not recorded which). DNA sequence: TGCAGTGCGGGACAGGGCAATTCACCCCTCCACTTT. Its translation is CSAGQGNSPLHF.